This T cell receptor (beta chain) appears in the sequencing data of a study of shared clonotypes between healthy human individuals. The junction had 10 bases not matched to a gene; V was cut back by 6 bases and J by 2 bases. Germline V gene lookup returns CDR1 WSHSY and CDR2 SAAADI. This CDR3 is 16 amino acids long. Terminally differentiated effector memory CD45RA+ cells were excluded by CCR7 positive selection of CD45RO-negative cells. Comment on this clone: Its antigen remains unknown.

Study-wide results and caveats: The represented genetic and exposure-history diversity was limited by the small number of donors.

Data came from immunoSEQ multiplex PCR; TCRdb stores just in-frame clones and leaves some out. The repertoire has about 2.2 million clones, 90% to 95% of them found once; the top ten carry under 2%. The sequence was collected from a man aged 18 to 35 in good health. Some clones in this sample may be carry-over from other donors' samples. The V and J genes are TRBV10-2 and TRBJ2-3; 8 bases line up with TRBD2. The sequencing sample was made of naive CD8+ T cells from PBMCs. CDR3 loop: CASREGLGVLTDTQYF. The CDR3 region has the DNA TGCGCCAGCAGGGAGGGACTAGGAGTCCTCACAGATACGCAGTATTTT.